This T cell receptor (beta chain) was captured by sequencing in a study of control samples from healthy donors and cancer patients. This CDR3 spans 13 amino acids. The ends were cut back, 7 bases at V and 4 bases at J, with 13 bases in the middle. Germline CDR1 is SNHLY and CDR2 is FYNNEI. Produced via immunoSEQ multiplex PCR; TCRdb's table is partial and in-frame only. The table lists about 120,000 clones, roughly 90% of them singletons. This receptor was obtained from a man aged 50 to 59 in good health. V usage is TRBV2 and J usage is TRBJ1-1; no firm D call. The source material was blood. The CDR3 loop reads CASIPNGGTEAFF. The CDR3 coding sequence is TGTGCCAGCATCCCAAATGGAGGCACTGAAGCTTTCTTT. The full variable domain, completed using reference TRBV2 and TRBJ1-1, is EPEVTQTPSHQVTQMGQEVILRCVPISNHLYFYWYRQILGQKVEFLVSFYNNEISEKSEIFDDQFSVERPDGSNFTLKIRSTKLEDSAMYFCASIPNGGTEAFFGQGTRLTVV.